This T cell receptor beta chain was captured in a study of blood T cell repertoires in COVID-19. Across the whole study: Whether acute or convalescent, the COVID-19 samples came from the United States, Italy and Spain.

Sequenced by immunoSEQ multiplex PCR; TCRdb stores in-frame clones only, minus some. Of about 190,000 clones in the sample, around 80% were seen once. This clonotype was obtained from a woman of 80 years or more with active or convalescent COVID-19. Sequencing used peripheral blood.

Here the CDR3 DNA reads TGTGCCAGTAGTTTGGGACTAGCGTCTTCCACAGATACGCAGTATTTT. Amino acid sequence: CASSLGLASSTDTQYF. The chain joins TRBV19 to TRBJ2-3, with 10 bases matching TRBD2. The CDR3 loop spans 16 amino acids. V lost 5 bases and J lost 2; bases outside the gene matches: 7. The germline V gene has CDR1 LNHDA and CDR2 SQIVND (reference sequence).